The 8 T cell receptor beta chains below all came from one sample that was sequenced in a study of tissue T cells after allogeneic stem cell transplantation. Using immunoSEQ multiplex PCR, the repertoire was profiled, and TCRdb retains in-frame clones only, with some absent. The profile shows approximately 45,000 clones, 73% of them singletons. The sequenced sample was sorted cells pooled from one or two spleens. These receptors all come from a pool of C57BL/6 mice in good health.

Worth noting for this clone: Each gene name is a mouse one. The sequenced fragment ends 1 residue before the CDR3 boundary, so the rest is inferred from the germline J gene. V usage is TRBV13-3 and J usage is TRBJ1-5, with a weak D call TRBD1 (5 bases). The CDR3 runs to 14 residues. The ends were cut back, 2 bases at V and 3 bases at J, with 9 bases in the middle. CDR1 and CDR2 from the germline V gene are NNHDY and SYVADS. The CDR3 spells CASSDRVGNQAPLF. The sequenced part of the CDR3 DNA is TGTGCCAGCAGTGACAGGGTGGGCAACCAGGCTCCGCTT.

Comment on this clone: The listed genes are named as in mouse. CDR3 DNA, as far as it was read: TGTGCAAGCAGCTTACAGGGGGCTTCCAACGAAAGATTATTT. It is translated as CASSLQGASNERLF. The entire CDR3 is CASSLQGASNERLFF. The rearrangement links TRBV16 to TRBJ1-4; 8 nucleotides align to TRBD1. The DNA ends 1 residue before the CDR3 does, and the rest of the CDR3 is filled in from the germline J gene. This CDR3 has 15 residues. Germline V gene sequence: CDR1 SGHSA, CDR2 FRNQAP. V dropped 2 bases and J dropped 1; count of bases not matched to a gene: 0.

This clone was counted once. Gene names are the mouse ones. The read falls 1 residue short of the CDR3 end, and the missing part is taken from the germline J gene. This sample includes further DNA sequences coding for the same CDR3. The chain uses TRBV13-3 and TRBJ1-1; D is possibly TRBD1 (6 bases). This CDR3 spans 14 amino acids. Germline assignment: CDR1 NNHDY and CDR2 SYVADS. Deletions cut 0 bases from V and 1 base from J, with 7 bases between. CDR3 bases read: TGTGCCAGCAGTGATGCGGGACAAAACACAGAAGTCTTC. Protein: CASSDAGQNTEVF. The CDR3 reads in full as CASSDAGQNTEVFF.

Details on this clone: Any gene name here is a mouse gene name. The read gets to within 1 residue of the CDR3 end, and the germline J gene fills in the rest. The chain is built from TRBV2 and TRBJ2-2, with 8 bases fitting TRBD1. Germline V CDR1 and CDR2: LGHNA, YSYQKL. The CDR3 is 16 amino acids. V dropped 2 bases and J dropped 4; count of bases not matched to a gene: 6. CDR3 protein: CASSQQGARGTGQLYF. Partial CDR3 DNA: TGTGCCAGCAGCCAACAGGGGGCGCGGGGCACCGGGCAGCTCTAC.

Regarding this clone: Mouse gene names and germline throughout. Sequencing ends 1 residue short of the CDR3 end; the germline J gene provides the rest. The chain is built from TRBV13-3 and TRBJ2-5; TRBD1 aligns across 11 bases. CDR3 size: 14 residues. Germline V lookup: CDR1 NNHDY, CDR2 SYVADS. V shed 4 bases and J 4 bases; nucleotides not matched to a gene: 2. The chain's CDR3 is CASSWDRGKDTQYF. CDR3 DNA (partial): TGTGCCAGCAGTTGGGACAGGGGGAAAGACACCCAGTAC.

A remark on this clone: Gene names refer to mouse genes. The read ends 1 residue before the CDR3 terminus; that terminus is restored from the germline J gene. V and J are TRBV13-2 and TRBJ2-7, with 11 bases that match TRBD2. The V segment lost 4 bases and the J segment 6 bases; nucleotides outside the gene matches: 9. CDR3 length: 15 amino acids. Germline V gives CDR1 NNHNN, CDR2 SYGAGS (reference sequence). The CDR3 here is CASGPIHGLGGEQYF. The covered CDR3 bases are TGTGCCAGCGGTCCCATTCATGGACTGGGGGGTGAACAGTAC.

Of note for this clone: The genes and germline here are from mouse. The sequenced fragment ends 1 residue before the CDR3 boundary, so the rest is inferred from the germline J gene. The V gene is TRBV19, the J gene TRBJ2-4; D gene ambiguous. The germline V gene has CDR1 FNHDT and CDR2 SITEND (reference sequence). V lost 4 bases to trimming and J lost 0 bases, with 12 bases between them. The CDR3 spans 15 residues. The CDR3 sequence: CASSPFAGSQNTLYF. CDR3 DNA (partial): TGTGCCAGCAGTCCCTTCGCTGGTAGTCAAAACACCTTGTAC.

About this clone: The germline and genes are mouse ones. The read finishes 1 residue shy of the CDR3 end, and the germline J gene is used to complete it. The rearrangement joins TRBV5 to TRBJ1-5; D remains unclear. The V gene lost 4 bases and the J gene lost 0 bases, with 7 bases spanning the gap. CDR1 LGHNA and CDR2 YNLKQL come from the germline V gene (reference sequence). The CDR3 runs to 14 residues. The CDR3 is CASSPWGNNQAPLF. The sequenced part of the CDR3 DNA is TGTGCCAGCAGCCCCTGGGGTAACAACCAGGCTCCGCTT.